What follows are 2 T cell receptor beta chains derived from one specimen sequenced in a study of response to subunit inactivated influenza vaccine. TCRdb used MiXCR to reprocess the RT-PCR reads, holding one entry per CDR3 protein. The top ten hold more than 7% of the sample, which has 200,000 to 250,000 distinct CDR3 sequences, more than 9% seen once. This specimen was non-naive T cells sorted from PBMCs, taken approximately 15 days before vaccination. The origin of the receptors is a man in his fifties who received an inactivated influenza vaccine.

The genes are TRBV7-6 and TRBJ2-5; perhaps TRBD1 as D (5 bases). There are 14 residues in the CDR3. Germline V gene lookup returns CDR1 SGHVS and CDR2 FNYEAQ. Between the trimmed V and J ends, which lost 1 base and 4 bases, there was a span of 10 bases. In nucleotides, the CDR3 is TGTGCCAGCAGCTTAGGACGGCAGGGAGAGACCCAGTACTTC. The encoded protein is CASSLGRQGETQYF.

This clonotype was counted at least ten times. This chain's CDR3 is CASSLLAGVSYEQYF. CDR3 sequence (DNA): TGTGCCAGCAGCCTCTTAGCGGGGGTCTCCTACGAGCAGTACTTC. The genes are TRBV3-1 and TRBJ2-7, with 9 bases fitting TRBD2. This CDR3 comprises 15 residues. Germline CDR1 reads LGHDT; CDR2 reads YNNKEL (reference sequence). V dropped 4 bases and J dropped 0; count of bases not matched to a gene: 4.